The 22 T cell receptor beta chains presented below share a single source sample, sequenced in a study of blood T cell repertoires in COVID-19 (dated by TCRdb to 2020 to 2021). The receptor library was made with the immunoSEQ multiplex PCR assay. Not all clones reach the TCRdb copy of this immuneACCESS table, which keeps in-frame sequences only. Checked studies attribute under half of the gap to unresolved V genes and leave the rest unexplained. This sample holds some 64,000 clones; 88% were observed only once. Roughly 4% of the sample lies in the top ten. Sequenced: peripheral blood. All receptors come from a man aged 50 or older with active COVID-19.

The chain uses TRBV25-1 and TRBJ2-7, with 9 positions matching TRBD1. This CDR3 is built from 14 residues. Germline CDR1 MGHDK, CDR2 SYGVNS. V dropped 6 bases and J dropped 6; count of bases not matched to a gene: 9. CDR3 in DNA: TGTGCCAGCAGCCGGGACAGGGTTGCTCGCGAGCAGTACTTC. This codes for CASSRDRVAREQYF.

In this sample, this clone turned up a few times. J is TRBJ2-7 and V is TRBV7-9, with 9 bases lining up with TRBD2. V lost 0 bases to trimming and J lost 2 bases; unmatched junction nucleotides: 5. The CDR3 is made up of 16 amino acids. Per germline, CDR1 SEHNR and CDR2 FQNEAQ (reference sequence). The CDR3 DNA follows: TGTGCCAGCAGCTTAGCGCTCAGCGGGGGGACCTACGAGCAGTACTTC. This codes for CASSLALSGGTYEQYF.

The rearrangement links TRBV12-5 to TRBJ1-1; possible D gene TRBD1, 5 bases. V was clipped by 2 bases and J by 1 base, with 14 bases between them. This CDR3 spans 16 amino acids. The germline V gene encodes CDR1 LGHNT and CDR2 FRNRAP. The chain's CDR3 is CASGLFPTVPNTEAFF. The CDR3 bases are TGTGCTAGTGGTTTGTTCCCGACAGTTCCGAACACTGAAGCTTTCTTT.

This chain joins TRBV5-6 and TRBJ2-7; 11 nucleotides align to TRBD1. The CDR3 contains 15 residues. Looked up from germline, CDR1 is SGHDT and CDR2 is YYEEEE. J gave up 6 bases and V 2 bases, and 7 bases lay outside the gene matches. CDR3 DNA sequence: TGTGCCAGCAGCTTTTTAGGGACAGGGGGTTCCGAGCAGTACTTC. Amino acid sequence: CASSFLGTGGSEQYF.

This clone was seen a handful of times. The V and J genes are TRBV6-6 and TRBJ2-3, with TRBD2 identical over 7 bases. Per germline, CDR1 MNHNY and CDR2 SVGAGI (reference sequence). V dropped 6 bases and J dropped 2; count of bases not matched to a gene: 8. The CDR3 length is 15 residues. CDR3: CASSLVGGVTDTQYF. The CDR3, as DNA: TGTGCCAGCAGCCTCGTGGGGGGGGTCACAGATACGCAGTATTTT.

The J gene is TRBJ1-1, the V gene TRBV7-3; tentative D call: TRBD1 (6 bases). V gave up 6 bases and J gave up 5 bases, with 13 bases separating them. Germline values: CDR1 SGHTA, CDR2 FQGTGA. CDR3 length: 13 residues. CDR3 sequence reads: CASSSQGRTEAFF. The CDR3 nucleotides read TGTGCCAGCAGTTCACAGGGTCGGACTGAAGCTTTCTTT. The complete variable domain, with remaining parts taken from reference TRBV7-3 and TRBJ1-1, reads GAGVSQTPSNKVTEKGKYVELRCDPISGHTALYWYRQSLGQGPEFLIYFQGTGAADDSGLPNDRFFAVRPEGSVSTLKIQRTERGDSAVYLCASSSQGRTEAFFGQGTRLTVV.

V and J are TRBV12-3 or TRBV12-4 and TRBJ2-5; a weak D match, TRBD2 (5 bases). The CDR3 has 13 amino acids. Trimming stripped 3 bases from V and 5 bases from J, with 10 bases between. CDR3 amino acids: CASSFGSGETQYF. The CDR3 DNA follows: TGTGCCAGCAGTTTCGGGTCGGGGGAGACCCAGTACTTC.

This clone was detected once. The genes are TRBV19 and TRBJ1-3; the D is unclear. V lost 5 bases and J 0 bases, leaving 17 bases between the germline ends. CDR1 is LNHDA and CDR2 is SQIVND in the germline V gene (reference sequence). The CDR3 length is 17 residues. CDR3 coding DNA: TGTGCCAGTAGTGCGTTAATGGTTTCGAGCTCTGGAAACACCATATATTTT. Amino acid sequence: CASSALMVSSSGNTIYF.

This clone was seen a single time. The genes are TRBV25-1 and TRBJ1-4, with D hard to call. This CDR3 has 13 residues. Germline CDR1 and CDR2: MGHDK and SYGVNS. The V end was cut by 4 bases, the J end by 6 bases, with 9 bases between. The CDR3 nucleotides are TGTGCCAGCAGTGCAATTAGCTATGAAAAACTGTTTTTT. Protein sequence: CASSAISYEKLFF.

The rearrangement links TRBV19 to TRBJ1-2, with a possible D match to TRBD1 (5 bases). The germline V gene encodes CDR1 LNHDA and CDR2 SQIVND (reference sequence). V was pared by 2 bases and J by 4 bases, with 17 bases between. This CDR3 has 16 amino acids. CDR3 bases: TGTGCCAGTAGTATACAGCAGGGAGGACGGTCCTATGGCTACACCTTC. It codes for CASSIQQGGRSYGYTF.

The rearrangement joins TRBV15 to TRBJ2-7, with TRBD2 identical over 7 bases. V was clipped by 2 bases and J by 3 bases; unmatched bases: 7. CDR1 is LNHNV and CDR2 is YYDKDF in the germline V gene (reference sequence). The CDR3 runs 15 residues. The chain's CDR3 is CATSRPAGRGYEQYF. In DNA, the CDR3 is TGTGCCACCAGCAGACCAGCGGGGAGGGGCTACGAGCAGTACTTC.

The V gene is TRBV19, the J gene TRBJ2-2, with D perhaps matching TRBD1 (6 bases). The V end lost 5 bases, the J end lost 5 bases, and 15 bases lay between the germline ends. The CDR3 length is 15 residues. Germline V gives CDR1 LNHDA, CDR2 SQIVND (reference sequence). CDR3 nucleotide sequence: TGTGCCAGTAGTTCCCAGGACAGACCAACCGGGGAGCTGTTTTTT. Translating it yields CASSSQDRPTGELFF. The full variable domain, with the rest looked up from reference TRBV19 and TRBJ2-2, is DGGITQSPKYLFRKEGQNVTLSCEQNLNHDAMYWYRQDPGQGLRLIYYSQIVNDFQKGDIAEGYSVSREKKESFPLTVTSAQKNPTAFYLCASSSQDRPTGELFFGEGSRLTVL.

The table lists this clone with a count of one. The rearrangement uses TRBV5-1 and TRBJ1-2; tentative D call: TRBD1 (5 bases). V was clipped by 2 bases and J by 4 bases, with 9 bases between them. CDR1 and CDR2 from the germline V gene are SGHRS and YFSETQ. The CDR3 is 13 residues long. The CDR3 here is CASSLEGAYGYTF. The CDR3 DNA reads TGCGCCAGCAGCTTAGAAGGGGCCTATGGCTACACCTTC.

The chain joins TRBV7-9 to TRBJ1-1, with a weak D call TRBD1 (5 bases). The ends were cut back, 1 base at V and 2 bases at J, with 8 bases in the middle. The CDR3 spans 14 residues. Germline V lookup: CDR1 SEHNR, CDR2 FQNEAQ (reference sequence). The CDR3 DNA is TGTGCCAGCAGCTTAGGAGGGACTAACACTGAAGCTTTCTTT. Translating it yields CASSLGGTNTEAFF.

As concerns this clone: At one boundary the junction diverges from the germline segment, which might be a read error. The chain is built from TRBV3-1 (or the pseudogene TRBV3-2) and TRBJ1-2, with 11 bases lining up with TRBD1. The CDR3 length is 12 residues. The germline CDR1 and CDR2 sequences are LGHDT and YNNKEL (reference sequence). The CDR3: CASSLGDRGALF. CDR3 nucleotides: TGTGCCAGCAGCTTGGGGGACAGGGGGGCACTTTTC.

Written as DNA, the CDR3 is TGTGCCAGCTCTCCCGGACAGGGCGACTATGGCTACACCTTC. It encodes CASSPGQGDYGYTF. The chain joins TRBV18 to TRBJ1-2; TRBD1 matches 8 bases. This CDR3 region has 14 residues. Trimming cost V 6 bases and J 3 bases; bases outside gene matches: 6. Germline V gene sequence: CDR1 KGHSH, CDR2 LQKENI.

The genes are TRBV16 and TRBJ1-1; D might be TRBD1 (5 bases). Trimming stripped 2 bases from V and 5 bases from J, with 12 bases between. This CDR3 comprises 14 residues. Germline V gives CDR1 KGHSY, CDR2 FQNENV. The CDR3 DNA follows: TGTGCCAGCAGCCAAGTTTCGGCAGGGACTGAAGCTTTCTTT. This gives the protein CASSQVSAGTEAFF.

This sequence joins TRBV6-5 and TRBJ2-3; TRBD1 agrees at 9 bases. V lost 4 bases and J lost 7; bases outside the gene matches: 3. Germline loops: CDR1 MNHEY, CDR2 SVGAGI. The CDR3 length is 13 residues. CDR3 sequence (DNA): TGTGCCAGCAGTTCACAGGGGGCTCATACGCAGTATTTT. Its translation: CASSSQGAHTQYF.

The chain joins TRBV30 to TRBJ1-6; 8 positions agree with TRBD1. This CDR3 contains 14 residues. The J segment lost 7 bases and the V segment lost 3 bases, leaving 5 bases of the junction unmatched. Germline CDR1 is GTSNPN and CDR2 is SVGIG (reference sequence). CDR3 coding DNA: TGTGCCTGGAGGCGGGACAGGATCAATTCACCCCTCCACTTT. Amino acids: CAWRRDRINSPLHF.

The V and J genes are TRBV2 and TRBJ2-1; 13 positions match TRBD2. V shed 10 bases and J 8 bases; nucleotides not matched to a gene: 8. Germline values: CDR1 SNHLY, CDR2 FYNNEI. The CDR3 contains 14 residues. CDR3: CATRLAGGTDEQFF. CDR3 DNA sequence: TGTGCCACGAGACTAGCGGGGGGCACGGATGAGCAGTTCTTC.

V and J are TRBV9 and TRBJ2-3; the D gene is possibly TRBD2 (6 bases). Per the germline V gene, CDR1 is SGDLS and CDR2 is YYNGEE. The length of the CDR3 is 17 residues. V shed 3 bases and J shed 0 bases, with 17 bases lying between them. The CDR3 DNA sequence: TGTGCCAGCAGCGCCGAAGGTTTGGGGACTAGCACAGATACGCAGTATTTT. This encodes CASSAEGLGTSTDTQYF.

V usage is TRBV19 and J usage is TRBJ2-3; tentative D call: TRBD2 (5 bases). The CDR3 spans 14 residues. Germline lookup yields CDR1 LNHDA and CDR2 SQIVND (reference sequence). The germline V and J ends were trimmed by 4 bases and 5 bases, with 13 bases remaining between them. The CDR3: CASSTPAVIDTQYF. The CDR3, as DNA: TGTGCCAGTAGTACACCAGCGGTGATAGATACGCAGTATTTT.